Listed here is a single T cell receptor beta chain. The data originate from a study of control samples from healthy donors and cancer patients. Clones were read by immunoSEQ multiplex PCR, and TCRdb kept only the in-frame ones, dropping some. The repertoire holds roughly 120,000 clones, with over 90% as singletons. The V and J ends lost 2 bases and 5 bases, in that order; junction bases with no gene match: 9. The germline gives CDR1 MNHEY, CDR2 SMNVEV (reference sequence). The CDR3 runs to 15 residues. The sequence was obtained from a man younger than 45 in good health. The sequenced sample consisted of blood. The chain combines TRBV27 with TRBJ2-7, with 7 bases aligning to TRBD1. Here the CDR3 reads CASSLLGGRRNEQYF. CDR3 DNA sequence: TGTGCCAGCAGTTTACTAGGGGGCAGAAGAAACGAGCAGTACTTC.